The sequence of this TCR beta chain was determined in a study of cytomegalovirus exposure and HLA in healthy donors. Germline CDR1 reads GTSNPN; CDR2 reads SVGIG (reference sequence). V dropped 7 bases and J dropped 4; count of bases not matched to a gene: 13. The CDR3 covers 14 residues. Libraries were prepared by immunoSEQ multiplex PCR; TCRdb keeps only in-frame clonotypes and omits some of them. Among about 270,000 clones listed, about 86% were seen once. This chain uses TRBV30 with TRBJ2-7, with 7 bases matching TRBD2. The TCR was taken from a woman younger than 30 in good health and CMV-seronegative. What was sequenced was PBMCs. Here the CDR3 reads CASQFGREWYEQYF. The CDR3 bases are TGTGCCTCCCAATTCGGGCGGGAGTGGTACGAGCAGTACTTC. Combining the CDR3 with reference TRBV30 and TRBJ2-7 gives the whole variable domain SQTIHQWPATLVQPVGSPLSLECTVEGTSNPNLYWYRQAAGRGLQLLFYSVGIGQISSEVPQNLSASRPQDRQFILSSKKLLLSDSGFYLCASQFGREWYEQYFGPGTRLTVT.